The clone carrying this TCR beta chain was picked up many times. The CDR3 is made up of 11 amino acids. The germline V and J ends were trimmed by 6 bases and 5 bases, with 5 bases remaining between them. Germline V gene data show CDR1 as SNHLY and CDR2 as FYNNEI. Building of the TCR beta libraries involved iRepertoire HTBI primers and Arm-PCR of CDR3 regions. Using its own MiXCR run on the multiplex PCR reads, TCRdb lists one record per CDR3 protein. The data show hundreds of thousands of distinct CDR3 sequences, over 15% seen once. This record belongs to a study of regulatory T cells in long-lasting Graves disease. Time point reported: newly diagnosed GD, antithyroid drugs for less than 3 months. RNA from PBMCs was the source of the TCR library. These sequences were also reported in another study, on T cells in Graves' hyperthyroidism and ophthalmopathy.

The V gene is TRBV2, the J gene TRBJ1-5; D ambiguous. The receptor comes from a man aged 40-49 years with Graves disease. This specimen was peripheral blood mononuclear cells (PBMCs), taken at new diagnosis, from a patient treated with antithyroid drugs. CDR3 sequence (DNA): TGTGCCAGCAGCCGAGATCAGCCCCAGCATTTT. Protein sequence: CASSRDQPQHF.